This entry is about one T cell receptor (beta chain). This CDR3 has 14 amino acids. V was pared by 5 bases and J by 3 bases, with 13 bases between. Germline CDR1 and CDR2: SGHNT and YENEEA. This entry comes from a study of blood T cell repertoires in COVID-19. Study at large: From the United States, Italy and Spain came samples of acute and convalescent COVID-19. PBMCs, B-cell-depleted T cells, or T cells provided the cDNA or gDNA that made up the material.

Authors' analysis steps: Quantification of nucleated cells was approximated via reference gene primer amplification. Method: immunoSEQ multiplex PCR; TCRdb's copy keeps in-frame clones and lacks some. V and J calls and clone size come straight from that table; D and trimming were deduced from the DNA. The sample contains 150,000 to 200,000 clones, approximately 89% of which appear only once. The sequence was collected from a man in his 70s with acute or convalescent COVID-19. Sequencing was performed on peripheral blood. The chain couples TRBV11-3 to TRBJ2-5; TRBD2 might be the D (5 bases). The CDR3, as DNA: TGTGCCAGCAGCCCCGGCGGGCGGGAAGAGACCCAGTACTTC. It encodes CASSPGGREETQYF.